Listed here are 22 T cell receptor beta chains from one sample, sequenced in a study of shared clonotypes between healthy human individuals. The data were produced by immunoSEQ multiplex PCR, yet TCRdb's version contains in-frame clones alone and is incomplete. Of a few million clones in the sample, roughly 92% were seen once. Specimen: naive CD4+ T cells from PBMCs. The subset here: CD45RA+ positively selected. The receptor set was obtained from a man between 18 and 29 years old in good health. Some clones in this sample may be carry-over from other donors' samples.

This clone was found a few times. The V gene is TRBV14, the J gene TRBJ1-1; D remains ambiguous. Germline values: CDR1 SGHDN, CDR2 FVKESK. The CDR3 consists of 14 residues. V was trimmed by 1 base and J by 5 bases, leaving 11 bases between them. The CDR3 sequence is CASSQAWGRTEAFF. The CDR3 nucleotides are TGTGCCAGCAGCCAAGCGTGGGGAAGGACTGAAGCTTTCTTT.

The rearrangement joins TRBV29-1 to TRBJ2-3; D perhaps matches TRBD2 (6 bases). Trimming cost V 4 bases and J 0 bases, with 11 bases left between them. The CDR3 runs to 14 residues. Looked up from germline, CDR1 is SQVTM and CDR2 is ANQGSEA. CDR3 DNA sequence: TGCAGCGTTGGCGAAGGGACTAGCACAGATACGCAGTATTTT. Protein product: CSVGEGTSTDTQYF.

This sequence joins TRBV11-2 and TRBJ2-5, with 8 nucleotides matching TRBD2. The CDR3 is 15 residues long. Germline V lookup: CDR1 SGHAT, CDR2 FQNNGV. V was clipped by 2 bases and J by 5 bases; unmatched bases: 7. The CDR3 is CASSLRRGLAETQYF. DNA of the CDR3: TGTGCCAGCAGCTTACGTCGCGGACTAGCTGAGACCCAGTACTTC.

This sequence joins TRBV5-4 and TRBJ2-1; weak D call: TRBD2 (5 bases). The CDR3 has 13 amino acids. The V end lost 0 bases, the J end lost 7 bases, and 8 bases lay between the germline ends. CDR1 is SGHNT, CDR2 YYREEE, per germline (reference sequence). The CDR3 nucleotides are TGTGCCAGCAGCTTGGGCTGGAGGAATGAGCAGTTCTTC. This encodes CASSLGWRNEQFF.

The J gene is TRBJ2-1, the V gene TRBV7-9; D gene ambiguous. V shed 4 bases and J shed 7 bases, with 8 bases lying between them. The CDR3 extends over 12 amino acids. Germline V lookup: CDR1 SEHNR, CDR2 FQNEAQ (reference sequence). CDR3 sequence reads: CASSSNGNEQFF. CDR3 nucleotide sequence: TGTGCCAGCAGCTCAAACGGTAATGAGCAGTTCTTC.

V usage is TRBV11-2 and J usage is TRBJ2-7; D possibly corresponds to TRBD2 (6 bases). V lost 3 bases and J 1 base, leaving 16 bases between the germline ends. The CDR3 contains 16 residues. Germline-derived CDR1 and CDR2 are SGHAT and FQNNGV. In DNA, the CDR3 is TGTGCCAGCAGCTTTCCCCGGGTGGGGACTTCCTACGAGCAGTACTTC. Protein sequence: CASSFPRVGTSYEQYF.

The chain links TRBV4-1 to TRBJ2-5, with D possibly being TRBD2 (5 bases). V was clipped by 0 bases and J by 3 bases, with 17 bases between them. The V gene's germline CDR1 is MGHRA and CDR2 YSYEKL. The CDR3 extends over 17 amino acids. The CDR3 DNA sequence: TGCGCCAGCAGCCAAGATCGGGATTGGGTGGGAAAAGAGACCCAGTACTTC. As protein: CASSQDRDWVGKETQYF.

This sequence joins TRBV14 and TRBJ1-1, with D possibly TRBD1 on 5 matching bases. V was pared by 0 bases and J by 2 bases, with 10 bases between. The V gene's germline CDR1 is SGHDN and CDR2 FVKESK. The CDR3 sequence is 15 residues long. The CDR3 DNA sequence: TGTGCCAGCAGCCAAGATTGGGGACCAAACACTGAAGCTTTCTTT. This sequence encodes CASSQDWGPNTEAFF.

The chain links TRBV28 to TRBJ2-7, with 10 bases lining up with TRBD1. Trimming removed 1 base from V and 0 bases from J; junction bases left unmatched: 9. This CDR3 comprises 18 residues. Germline V CDR1 and CDR2: MDHEN, SYDVKM. This CDR3 reads CASSLFPGTGVSSYEQYF. In DNA, the CDR3 is TGTGCCAGCAGTTTATTTCCCGGGACAGGGGTATCCTCCTACGAGCAGTACTTC.

The chain recombines TRBV6-5 with TRBJ1-4; D might be TRBD1 (5 bases). The CDR3 loop spans 14 amino acids. Trimming pared 5 bases from V and 8 bases from J, leaving 15 bases between. Looked up from germline, CDR1 is MNHEY and CDR2 is SVGAGI. The CDR3 loop is CASSATGGREKLFF. DNA of the CDR3: TGTGCCAGCAGTGCGACTGGGGGAAGGGAAAAACTGTTTTTT.

V gene TRBV25-1 combines with J gene TRBJ1-1, with TRBD1 matching over 9 bases. CDR3 length: 18 amino acids. The germline V gene encodes CDR1 MGHDK and CDR2 SYGVNS. J gave up 3 bases and V 6 bases, and 17 bases lay outside the gene matches. In nucleotides, the CDR3 is TGTGCCAGCAGAGTCCGTCACCGGGGGGACAGGGAGTACACTGAAGCTTTCTTT. This gives the protein CASRVRHRGDREYTEAFF.

This chain links TRBV18 with TRBJ1-5; a possible D gene is TRBD1 (5 bases). V shed 2 bases and J shed 6 bases, with 11 bases lying between them. CDR1 is KGHSH and CDR2 is LQKENI in the germline V gene. There are 14 residues in the CDR3. The CDR3 spells CASSPTTVGQPQHF. The CDR3 DNA reads as TGTGCCAGCTCACCAACGACAGTAGGTCAGCCCCAGCATTTT.

The genes are TRBV30 and TRBJ2-7, with D possibly matching TRBD1 (6 bases). The germline CDR1 and CDR2 sequences are GTSNPN and SVGIG (reference sequence). The CDR3 runs to 15 residues. Trimming removed 0 bases at V and 3 bases at J, with 15 bases between. In DNA form, the CDR3 reads TGTGCCTGGAGTGTACCGTGGGACACCATCTACGAGCAGTACTTC. Encoded protein: CAWSVPWDTIYEQYF.

The gene calls are TRBV7-3 and TRBJ2-2; the match to TRBD2 covers 8 bases. J was trimmed by 4 bases and V by 0 bases; bases with no gene match: 4. CDR1 and CDR2 (germline): SGHTA, FQGTGA. The CDR3 totals 16 residues. In DNA form, the CDR3 reads TGTGCCAGCAGCTTAACCACTAGCGGAGGCACCGGGGAGCTGTTTTTT. Protein: CASSLTTSGGTGELFF. Variable domain in full (rest from reference TRBV7-3 and TRBJ2-2): GAGVSQTPSNKVTEKGKYVELRCDPISGHTALYWYRQSLGQGPEFLIYFQGTGAADDSGLPNDRFFAVRPEGSVSTLKIQRTERGDSAVYLCASSLTTSGGTGELFFGEGSRLTVL.

The chain is built from TRBV5-4 and TRBJ2-1; D unclear. The germline V gene has CDR1 SGHNT and CDR2 YYREEE (reference sequence). Trimming left V 4 bases short and J 0 bases short, with 14 bases between. The CDR3 contains 16 residues. CDR3 residues: CASSDPKGTSYNEQFF. The CDR3 DNA reads TGTGCCAGCAGCGACCCCAAAGGAACCTCCTACAATGAGCAGTTCTTC.

Concerning this clone: Given a much more abundant clone one base away, this may be a read error. This sequence joins TRBV6-1 and TRBJ2-7; D gene ambiguous. This CDR3 is 11 amino acids long. Germline CDR1 and CDR2: MNHNS and SASEGT. Trimming took 6 bases from V and 2 from J, leaving 5 bases between them. The CDR3 DNA follows: TGTGCCAGCAGCTTCGCCTACGAGCAGTACTTC. It yields the protein CASSFAYEQYF.

The rearrangement uses TRBV14 and TRBJ2-7; 7 bases align to TRBD2. The CDR3 consists of 15 residues. Germline trimming cut 4 bases from V and 6 bases from J; bases unmatched to any gene: 12. CDR1 SGHDN and CDR2 FVKESK come from the germline V gene. For the CDR3, the DNA is TGTGCCAGCAGCCCCAAGGAGCGGGGATCGTTCGAGCAGTACTTC. Protein sequence: CASSPKERGSFEQYF.

The rearrangement links TRBV11-2 to TRBJ2-2; TRBD1 matches 7 bases. This CDR3 is built from 14 residues. Germline V gives CDR1 SGHAT, CDR2 FQNNGV. The V gene end was trimmed by 8 bases and the J gene end by 4 bases; junction bases not matched to a gene: 7. The DNA of the CDR3 is TGTGCCAGCGGTTACACAGGGGTCACCGGGGAGCTGTTTTTT. Its protein is CASGYTGVTGELFF.

This chain uses TRBV7-9 with TRBJ2-7; weak D call: TRBD1 (6 bases). This CDR3 spans 16 amino acids. V was shortened by 2 bases and J by 1 base, with 15 bases between the two germline ends. Looked up from germline, CDR1 is SEHNR and CDR2 is FQNEAQ (reference sequence). Here the CDR3 DNA reads TGTGCCAGCAGCTTATTCAGGCCGGGGACATCCTACGAGCAGTACTTC. It translates to CASSLFRPGTSYEQYF.

This chain joins TRBV18 and TRBJ2-5; 7 bases align to TRBD1. Germline V gene lookup returns CDR1 KGHSH and CDR2 LQKENI. This CDR3 is built from 15 residues. V gave up 2 bases and J gave up 5 bases; unmatched junction bases: 8. CDR3 loop: CASSPRGTVTETQYF. The CDR3 bases are TGTGCCAGCTCACCAAGAGGGACAGTAACTGAGACCCAGTACTTC.

The chain couples TRBV2 to TRBJ2-2; the match to TRBD2 covers 16 bases. This CDR3 contains 18 residues. CDR1 and CDR2 from the germline V gene are SNHLY and FYNNEI. V was pared by 5 bases and J by 8 bases, with 11 bases of the junction left unmatched. The CDR3 sequence: CASSLPGTSGRAGGELFF. The CDR3 nucleotides are TGTGCCAGCAGTCTCCCCGGGACTAGCGGGAGGGCCGGTGGGGAGCTGTTTTTT.

The V gene is TRBV28, the J gene TRBJ2-5; D possibly uses TRBD1 or TRBD2 (6 bases each). The V gene lost 7 bases and the J gene lost 1 base, with 22 bases spanning the gap. The CDR3 runs to 17 residues. CDR1 MDHEN and CDR2 SYDVKM come from the germline V gene. The CDR3 DNA reads as TGTGCCAGCACCATACAAAACGGCAGGGGAGGCCAAGAGACCCAGTACTTC. Protein: CASTIQNGRGGQETQYF.